Reported below is one TCR beta chain. This sample is part of a study of shared clonotypes between healthy human individuals. In the study's own analysis: Filtering differed because ImmunoSEQ produced junction-only sequences that carried no quality scores. The protocol was immunoSEQ multiplex PCR, while the TCRdb copy is restricted to in-frame clones and leaves out a portion. From that table come the V and J calls and clone size; the DNA was used to work out D and trimming. The sample includes about 480,000 clones, almost 80% of them seen just once. CDR3 length: 14 residues. Germline CDR1 is SNHLY and CDR2 is FYNNEI. V was shortened by 3 bases and J by 3 bases, with 9 bases between the two germline ends.

The V gene is TRBV2, the J gene TRBJ1-3; no definite D call. Source material: PBMCs. This TCR was recovered from a woman in her forties in good health. Some clones in this sample may be carry-over from other donors' samples. CDR3 sequence (DNA): TGTGCCAGCAGTGACGAGGGCGGTGGAAACACCATATATTTT. As protein: CASSDEGGGNTIYF.